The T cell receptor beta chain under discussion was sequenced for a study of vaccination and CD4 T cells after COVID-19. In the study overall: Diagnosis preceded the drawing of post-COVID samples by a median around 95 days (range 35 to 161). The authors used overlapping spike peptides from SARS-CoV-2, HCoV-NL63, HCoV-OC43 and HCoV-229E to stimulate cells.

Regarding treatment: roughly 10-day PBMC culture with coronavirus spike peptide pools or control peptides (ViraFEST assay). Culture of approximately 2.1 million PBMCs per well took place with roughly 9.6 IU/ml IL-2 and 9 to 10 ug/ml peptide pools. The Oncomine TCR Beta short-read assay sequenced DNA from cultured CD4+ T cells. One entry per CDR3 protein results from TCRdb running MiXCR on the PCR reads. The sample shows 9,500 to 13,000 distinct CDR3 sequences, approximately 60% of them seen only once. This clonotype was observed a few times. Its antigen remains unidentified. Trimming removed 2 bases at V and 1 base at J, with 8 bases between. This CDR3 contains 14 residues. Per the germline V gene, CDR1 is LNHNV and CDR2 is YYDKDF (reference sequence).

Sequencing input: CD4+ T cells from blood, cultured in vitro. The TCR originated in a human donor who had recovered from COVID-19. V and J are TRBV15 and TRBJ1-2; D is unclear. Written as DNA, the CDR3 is TGTGCCACCAGCAGACCCGGGATTAACTATGGCTACACCTTC. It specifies CATSRPGINYGYTF.